These 3 T cell receptor beta chains originate from one sample sequenced in a study of OX40 agonist ivuxolimab in advanced cancers. Sequencing used immunoSEQ multiplex PCR; TCRdb keeps in-frame clones, though not all of them. The sample yields 60,000 to 100,000 clones, more than 75% seen once. Material: CD4+ or CD8+ T cells sorted from blood, obtained in a trial of the OX40 agonist ivuxolimab. These receptors were collected from an adult with an advanced solid tumor such as melanoma, head and neck, liver or kidney cancer.

The CDR3 protein is CASSPPGRGVANTEAFF. For the CDR3, the DNA is TGTGCCAGCTCACCACCGGGCCGGGGGGTAGCGAACACTGAAGCTTTCTTT. The rearrangement joins TRBV18 to TRBJ1-1; D may be TRBD1 (5 bases). Germline CDR1 KGHSH, CDR2 LQKENI. Trimming took off 0 bases at V and 1 base at J, with 15 bases between the two ends. The CDR3 runs to 17 residues.

The rearrangement uses TRBV5-6 and TRBJ2-5, with D unresolved. Germline assignment: CDR1 SGHDT and CDR2 YYEEEE. The CDR3 consists of 13 residues. Trimming pared 3 bases from V and 5 bases from J, leaving 11 bases between. In nucleotides, the CDR3 is TGTGCCAGCAGCTCCGGTCGGTGGGAGACCCAGTACTTC. It encodes CASSSGRWETQYF.

This chain joins TRBV10-2 and TRBJ2-5, with 11 bases matching TRBD1. The germline gives CDR1 WSHSY, CDR2 SAAADI. The CDR3 is made up of 14 amino acids. The ends lost 5 bases at V and 8 bases at J; junction bases unmatched: 7. The CDR3 DNA follows: TGCGCCAGCAGTCCAACGGGACAGGGGGAAACCCAGTACTTC. Amino acid sequence: CASSPTGQGETQYF.